This TCR beta chain appears in the sequencing data of a study of T cells in Graves' hyperthyroidism and ophthalmopathy. This clonotype was detected many times. Researchers amplified the TCR beta CDR3 regions from RNA transcripts. During a first-round RT-PCR of the TCR CDR3, the HTBI primer set was used. Each CDR3 protein is one row after TCRdb ran MiXCR on the multiplex PCR reads. The sample lists 350,000 to 400,000 distinct CDR3 sequences, 15% seen once, with 32% in the top ten. Germline assignment: CDR1 MDHEN and CDR2 SYDVKM. This CDR3 is 16 amino acids long. V dropped 7 bases and J dropped 0; count of bases not matched to a gene: 7.

The chain has TRBV28 and TRBJ2-1; 9 nucleotides agree with TRBD2. The sample consisted of blood. The TCR comes from a woman aged 30 to 39 with Graves' hyperthyroidism. DNA of the CDR3: TGTGCCAGCACCGGCGGGGGGGCCGACTCCTACAATGAGCAGTTCTTC. Protein sequence: CASTGGGADSYNEQFF.